This TCR beta chain is drawn from a study of identical twins listed by TCRdb under 2016. General notes on the study: TCR alpha and beta repertoires from monozygotic twins, unrelated adults of various ages and cord blood were deep-sequenced to test whether fetal clonotypes persist. To rule out contamination, replicate twin experiments were performed at different times with different library preparation protocols.

V lost 4 bases and J lost 0 bases; the stretch between them is 16 bases long. The CDR3 covers 17 residues, taking in both the cysteine and the phenylalanine. Of all the DNA, just the CDR3 is kept, 51 bases in frame from base 1. CDR1 SGHTA and CDR2 FQGNSA are derived from the germline V gene. General study outcomes and caveats: In monozygotic twins, out-of-frame TCR alpha sharing was systematically underestimated by recombination models, although the models agreed with sharing between unrelated individuals. Fewer insertions were carried by abundant cord blood beta clonotypes; a weaker similar trend was observed in young adult naive repertoires, while no such trend was observed in memory repertoires. A weaker excess of twin sharing was found in beta out-of-frame sequences because the signal-to-noise ratio was lowered by fewer shared sequences. Out-of-frame TCR alpha sequences shared between twins showed an excess of low generation-probability sequences compared with coincidental sharing between unrelated individuals. Invariant T cells such as MAIT and iNKT could partly confound zero-insertion analyses, although diverse VJ usage argued against such confounding for most clonotypes. Because the same donors could not be followed over many years, conclusions were based on cross-sectional statistical analysis.

This clonotype appeared a few times. Its target antigen remains unknown. Within one base of it there is no much larger clone, and no base qualities were kept. Preparation of the library involved 5' RACE. TCRdb names Illumina HiSeq 2000 as the instrument used. A universal primer binding site was introduced by template switching, and a unique molecular identifier was present in the final cDNA, enabling accurate counting of TCR cDNA molecules. First-strand cDNA for TCR alpha and beta chains was synthesized from specific primers in the conserved constant-segment region. To control for contamination, each cDNA library was double barcoded with a SMART-Mk sample barcode plus Illumina barcodes. Two successive PCR steps introduced TruSeq adapter sequences along with Illumina sample barcodes. The TCR alpha and beta cDNA libraries were sequenced on the Illumina HiSeq platform using custom primers. The original pipeline was this. Unique molecular identifiers were extracted from raw reads with MiGEC, and CDR3 positions were determined with MiXCR. For each individual, recombination models were inferred using an EM algorithm with the repgenHMM and IGoR tools. The tcR package in R was used for shared clonotype analysis, with sharing normalized by the product of cloneset sizes. To study raw recombination free of thymic and clonal selection effects, out-of-frame nonproductive sequences were analyzed. In-frame beta chains were kept once TCRdb had trimmed the public reads at Q25 with fastp and called clones with MiXCR. Each entry merges the rows of one CDR3 protein and shows their most common DNA and genes. TCRdb's processing, not the authors', yielded these V and J calls. The sample profile shows about 660,000 distinct CDR3 sequences; 8.5% to 9% of them were found once. The ten largest account for 0.75% to 1% of the sample.

Only healthy Caucasian donors were included. The twin cohort consisted of three pairs of female monozygotic twins, all aged roughly 18 to 30 years. RNA for TCR libraries was isolated from peripheral blood mononuclear cells. The same specimen was also included in a second study, on yellow fever vaccine responses in identical twins. Looking at the second paper: The authors reported that the T cell response to vaccination in identical twins appeared partly convergent and partly personalized. In identical twins, the study followed T cell clones that responded to the vaccine with precision.

Recombination linked TRBV7-2 to TRBJ1-3; no D gene call is confident. Sequenced material: PBMCs. This clonotype originated in a woman under 30 in good health. This receptor has the CDR3 CASSSEAGPSSGNTIYF. At the DNA level, the sequence is TGTGCCAGCAGCTCCGAGGCGGGCCCGAGCTCTGGAAACACCATATATTTT.